This T cell receptor beta chain was documented in a study of shared clonotypes between healthy human individuals. Overall study: Donor composition was a couple of women and a few men, aged 18 to 49.

This clone was seen once. Clones were read by immunoSEQ multiplex PCR, and TCRdb kept only the in-frame ones, dropping some. The repertoire has about 560,000 clones, just over 75% of them found once; the top ten carry 12%. The CDR3 contains 15 residues. Germline assignment: CDR1 MNHNY and CDR2 SVGAGI (reference sequence). With V trimmed by 6 bases and J by 6 bases, 9 bases remained unmatched. This sequence originates from a woman between 35 and 50 years old in good health. Some clones in this sample may be carry-over from other donors' samples. Sequencing was performed on PBMCs. The V call is TRBV6-6, the J call TRBJ2-2; TRBD1 matches 8 bases. The DNA for the CDR3 is TGTGCCAGCAGGTCCGGGACAGGAGTTGCCGGGGAGCTGTTTTTT. It specifies CASRSGTGVAGELFF.